This entry lists 32 T cell receptor beta chains sequenced from one sample in a study of T cell responses to AZD1222 COVID-19 vaccine. Libraries were prepared by immunoSEQ multiplex PCR; TCRdb keeps only in-frame clonotypes and omits some of them. The top ten clones hold about 25% of a sample with 120,000 or so clones, around 84% of them seen once. The sample in question was peripheral blood, obtained 28 days after the second AZD1222 dose. The receptors were sampled from an adult who received the AZD1222 COVID-19 vaccine.

This chain joins TRBV5-1 and TRBJ1-2; D gene uncertain. V was clipped by 1 base and J by 4 bases, with 11 bases between them. Germline lookup yields CDR1 SGHRS and CDR2 YFSETQ. This CDR3 has 14 amino acids. The CDR3 bases are TGCGCCAGCAGCTTGATTGAGGCAGCCTATGGCTACACCTTC. The encoded protein is CASSLIEAAYGYTF.

This sequence joins TRBV28 and TRBJ1-4, with unresolved D. The CDR3 is made up of 11 amino acids. Germline CDR1 is MDHEN and CDR2 is SYDVKM. The V gene lost 3 bases and the J gene lost 8 bases, with 4 bases spanning the gap. The CDR3 DNA reads as TGTGCCAGCAGTTTGTTAGAAAAACTGTTTTTT. It encodes CASSLLEKLFF.

The chain recombines TRBV19 with TRBJ1-1; a possible D gene is TRBD1 (5 bases). The ends were cut back, 10 bases at V and 6 bases at J, with 21 bases in the middle. The CDR3 is 14 amino acids. Looked up from germline, CDR1 is LNHDA and CDR2 is SQIVND (reference sequence). CDR3 residues: CATLSLSGAPEAFF. The CDR3 coding sequence is TGTGCCACTCTATCCTTATCCGGGGCCCCTGAAGCTTTCTTT.

The chain recombines TRBV14 with TRBJ1-2; D is possibly TRBD1 (6 bases). V lost 5 bases and J lost 10, with 17 bases in between. CDR1 and CDR2 (germline): SGHDN, FVKESK. This CDR3 comprises 13 residues. The DNA of the CDR3 is TGTGCCAGCAGCGCCCCACAGGGAGTAGACTACACCTTC. Encoded protein: CASSAPQGVDYTF.

The genes are TRBV28 and TRBJ2-5, with 13 bases aligning to TRBD2. Germline V gene sequence: CDR1 MDHEN, CDR2 SYDVKM. J lost 5 bases, V lost 8 bases, and 2 bases had no gene match. The CDR3 has 13 amino acids. As DNA, the CDR3 is TGTGCCAGCGGGGGACTAGCGGGGGAGACCCAGTACTTC. It encodes CASGGLAGETQYF.

This chain links TRBV21-1 with TRBJ2-7. TRBV21-1 is listed as a pseudogene. This CDR3 spans 10 amino acids. CDR3 in DNA: TGTGCCAGCAGCAACTACGAGCAGTACTTC. Protein: CASSNYEQYF.

This clone was recorded a few times. V gene TRBV6-2 or TRBV6-3 combines with J gene TRBJ2-2; tentative D call: TRBD2 (6 bases). CDR1 MNHEY and CDR2 SVGEGT come from the germline V gene. Trimming took off 5 bases at V and 0 bases at J, with 7 bases between the two ends. The CDR3 is 14 residues long. CDR3 region: CASSPGANTGELFF. As DNA, the CDR3 is TGTGCCAGCAGTCCGGGGGCGAACACCGGGGAGCTGTTTTTT.

The gene calls are TRBV19 and TRBJ2-1, with D unresolved. Germline CDR1 and CDR2: LNHDA and SQIVND (reference sequence). Trimming removed 6 bases from V and 5 bases from J, with 11 bases in between. There are 13 residues in the CDR3. The DNA of the CDR3 is TGTGCCAGTAGGCGAGCGAAGCACAATGAGCAGTTCTTC. It yields the protein CASRRAKHNEQFF.

The chain combines TRBV6-5 with TRBJ1-5, with 9 positions matching TRBD1. Per germline, CDR1 MNHEY and CDR2 SVGAGI. This CDR3 has 15 amino acids. J gave up 3 bases and V 2 bases, and 2 bases lay outside the gene matches. The DNA of the CDR3 is TGTGCCAGCAGTTACCGGGACAGGGACAATCAGCCCCAGCATTTT. Translation: CASSYRDRDNQPQHF.

The J gene is TRBJ1-1, the V gene TRBV28; tentative D call: TRBD1 (5 bases). The germline V gene encodes CDR1 MDHEN and CDR2 SYDVKM. There are 15 residues in the CDR3. V was pared by 3 bases and J by 1 base, with 12 bases between. The CDR3 DNA reads as TGTGCCAGCAGTTTTTCAGGGTATAGGAACACTGAAGCTTTCTTT. Protein: CASSFSGYRNTEAFF.

The CDR3 spells CASSYDGRTEAFF. The CDR3 DNA reads as TGTGCCAGCAGTTATGACGGGAGAACTGAAGCTTTCTTT. The V and J genes are TRBV5-4 and TRBJ1-1; D is uncertain. In germline, CDR1 is SGHNT, CDR2 YYREEE (reference sequence). V gave up 5 bases and J gave up 5 bases, with 13 bases separating them. The CDR3 is 13 amino acids.

The chain recombines TRBV4-1 with TRBJ1-2; D gene uncertain. This CDR3 region has 14 residues. V was shortened by 0 bases and J by 6 bases, with 11 bases between the two germline ends. The germline V gene has CDR1 MGHRA and CDR2 YSYEKL. The CDR3 spells CASSQEGRSDGYTF. The CDR3 coding sequence is TGCGCCAGCAGCCAAGAGGGTAGGTCAGATGGCTACACCTTC.

This clone was counted once. The chain combines TRBV6-5 with TRBJ1-2, with D hard to call. The CDR3 runs 13 residues. Trimming took 6 bases from V and 4 from J, leaving 12 bases between them. Germline values: CDR1 MNHEY, CDR2 SVGAGI. CDR3 nucleotides: TGTGCCAGCAGCAGGTTGGCAAGCTATGGCTACACCTTC. This translates into CASSRLASYGYTF.

This clone was seen a few times. This chain links TRBV10-3 with TRBJ2-3; D call uncertain. V was clipped by 9 bases and J by 2 bases, with 9 bases between them. This CDR3 region has 12 residues. Germline V gene sequence: CDR1 ENHRY, CDR2 SYGVKD. CDR3 DNA: TGTGCCATTCGGACCAACACAGATACGCAGTATTTT. Translated, it gives CAIRTNTDTQYF.

The chain uses TRBV19 and TRBJ1-1; D remains unclear. The CDR3 has 18 residues. Trimming stripped 2 bases from V and 0 bases from J, with 19 bases between. Germline V gives CDR1 LNHDA, CDR2 SQIVND (reference sequence). The CDR3 loop is CASSIYQAWEIMNTEAFF. DNA for the CDR3: TGTGCCAGTAGTATATACCAGGCTTGGGAGATAATGAACACTGAAGCTTTCTTT.

The chain links TRBV19 to TRBJ1-5; 12 bases are a match to TRBD1. CDR1 is LNHDA and CDR2 is SQIVND in the germline V gene (reference sequence). Trimming removed 0 bases from V and 7 bases from J; junction bases left unmatched: 10. The length of the CDR3 is 18 residues. CDR3 bases: TGTGCCAGTAGTATAGATCCCCTGGGACAGGGGGCGGACCAGCCCCAGCATTTT. Protein sequence: CASSIDPLGQGADQPQHF.

DNA of the CDR3: TGCGCCAGCAGCCCTATTATGACTAGCGGGGGAGATACGCAGTATTTT. Translation: CASSPIMTSGGDTQYF. This sequence joins TRBV5-1 and TRBJ2-3; 12 positions match TRBD2. Germline V CDR1 and CDR2: SGHRS, YFSETQ. This CDR3 has 16 residues. V shed 4 bases, J shed 5 bases, and the junction held 8 bases outside the gene matches.

V is TRBV29-1 and J is TRBJ2-7; the match to TRBD2 covers 12 bases. In germline, CDR1 is SQVTM, CDR2 ANQGSEA. Trimming at V came to 7 bases and at J to 2 bases, leaving 9 bases not matched to a gene. CDR3 length: 15 amino acids. As DNA, the CDR3 is TGCAGCGCTACCCCTAGCGGGGGGGCAACCTACGAGCAGTACTTC. This gives the protein CSATPSGGATYEQYF.

This sequence joins TRBV29-1 and TRBJ1-2; TRBD1 matches at 8 bases. Unmatched junction bases numbered 8, after V lost 6 bases and J lost 8 bases. Germline V gene data show CDR1 as SQVTM and CDR2 as ANQGSEA. The CDR3 has 12 amino acids. CDR3 loop: CSVYGTGGGYTF. The CDR3 DNA sequence: TGCAGCGTCTACGGGACAGGAGGAGGCTACACCTTC.

V is TRBV19 and J is TRBJ1-2, with D maybe TRBD1 (6 bases). CDR3 length equals 15 residues. V was cut by 3 bases and J by 5 bases, with 16 bases left in between. Germline V lookup: CDR1 LNHDA, CDR2 SQIVND (reference sequence). CDR3 sequence (DNA): TGTGCCAGTAGTATTGGGACAATGGGTATATATGGCTACACCTTC. Residues: CASSIGTMGIYGYTF.

The chain is built from TRBV29-1 and TRBJ2-7; D is possibly TRBD1 (7 bases). The CDR3 is made up of 12 amino acids. The germline V gene has CDR1 SQVTM and CDR2 ANQGSEA. Trimming removed 5 bases at V and 6 bases at J, with 14 bases between. CDR3 residues: CSVLRQGGEQYF. The CDR3 bases are TGCAGCGTTCTTCGACAGGGAGGCGAGCAGTACTTC.

With regard to this clone: Other DNA variants within this sample encode the same CDR3. The chain uses TRBV5-1 and TRBJ2-5; 7 nucleotides match TRBD2. Per the germline V gene, CDR1 is SGHRS and CDR2 is YFSETQ. CDR3 length: 13 residues. V lost 3 bases, J lost 4 bases, and 3 bases stayed unmatched. The DNA of the CDR3 is TGCGCCAGCAGCTCTGGCGGGGGAGAGACCCAGTACTTC. Its protein product is CASSSGGGETQYF.

The chain recombines TRBV19 with TRBJ1-1; TRBD1 aligns across 7 bases. The CDR3 runs to 14 residues. Germline values: CDR1 LNHDA, CDR2 SQIVND (reference sequence). Trimming removed 5 bases from V and 1 base from J; junction bases left unmatched: 4. CDR3 bases: TGTGCCAGTAGTCTAGGGGGCGAGAACACTGAAGCTTTCTTT. It specifies CASSLGGENTEAFF.

The chain carries TRBV6-5 and TRBJ1-4, with D perhaps matching TRBD1 (6 bases). Germline V gene lookup returns CDR1 MNHEY and CDR2 SVGAGI. The CDR3 length is 14 residues. V lost 8 bases and J lost 0, with 10 bases in between. DNA of the CDR3: TGTGCCAGCCGGGACACCACAACTAATGAAAAACTGTTTTTT. Translating it yields CASRDTTTNEKLFF.

The chain recombines TRBV5-1 with TRBJ1-4; D ambiguous. V lost 4 bases and J lost 14, with 21 bases in between. Germline V gene sequence: CDR1 SGHRS, CDR2 YFSETQ. CDR3 size: 14 residues. Here the CDR3 DNA reads TGCGCCAGCAGCCAGGAAGGACCGTTGGGTCGGCTGTTTTTT. This codes for CASSQEGPLGRLFF. Filled out from reference TRBV5-1 and TRBJ1-4, the complete variable domain reads KAGVTQTPRYLIKTRGQQVTLSCSPISGHRSVSWYQQTPGQGLQFLFEYFSETQRNKGNFPGRFSGRQFSNSRSEMNVSTLELGDSALYLCASSQEGPLGRLFFGSGTQLSVL.

This clone is a singleton in its sample. The chain's CDR3 is CATSDWGTGGSYGYTF. For the CDR3, the DNA is TGTGCCACCAGTGATTGGGGGACAGGGGGAAGCTATGGCTACACCTTC. This rearrangement joins TRBV24-1 to TRBJ1-2; TRBD1 aligns across 11 bases. V lost 2 bases and J lost 4; bases outside the gene matches: 5. Germline V gene lookup returns CDR1 KGHDR and CDR2 SFDVKD. The CDR3 contains 16 residues.

The V gene is TRBV4-1, the J gene TRBJ1-2; D not resolved. V was shortened by 4 bases and J by 8 bases, with 11 bases between the two germline ends. Looked up from germline, CDR1 is MGHRA and CDR2 is YSYEKL. There are 12 residues in the CDR3. DNA for the CDR3: TGCGCCAGCAGCCTCGACGGGGTAGGCTACACCTTC. Encoded protein: CASSLDGVGYTF.

The rearrangement joins TRBV21-1 to TRBJ1-5; the table's D call, TRBD1, has no DNA check behind it. TRBV21-1 is tagged as a pseudogene. There are 16 residues in the CDR3. This CDR3 is CASSLQTGGMGQPQHF. The CDR3 bases are TGTGCCAGCAGCTTACAGACAGGGGGGATGGGTCAGCCCCAGCATTTT.

As DNA, the CDR3 is TGCGCCAGCAGCCAAGAATACCGGTCCAATGAGCAGTTCTTC. It specifies CASSQEYRSNEQFF. The chain uses TRBV4-3 and TRBJ2-1; D unresolved. In germline, CDR1 is LGHNA, CDR2 YSLEER. V lost 0 bases to trimming and J lost 6 bases, with 9 bases between them. CDR3 length equals 14 residues.

This chain uses TRBV11-2 with TRBJ2-1; D ambiguous. The V end lost 0 bases, the J end lost 6 bases, and 9 bases lay between the germline ends. The CDR3 is made up of 14 amino acids. CDR1 and CDR2 from the germline V gene are SGHAT and FQNNGV. The chain's CDR3 is CASSLELTFNEQFF. The CDR3 DNA reads as TGTGCCAGCAGCTTAGAACTGACATTCAATGAGCAGTTCTTC.

This chain joins TRBV10-2 and TRBJ2-7; TRBD1 matches at 7 bases. Trimming removed 8 bases from V and 1 base from J; junction bases left unmatched: 8. Germline assignment: CDR1 WSHSY and CDR2 SAAADI. The CDR3 runs 14 residues. Here the CDR3 DNA reads TGCGCCAGCGGACCGGGACAGAGGTCCTACGAGCAGTACTTC. This codes for CASGPGQRSYEQYF.

This rearrangement joins TRBV12-3 or TRBV12-4 to TRBJ1-5; D might be TRBD1 (5 bases). Between the trimmed V and J ends, which lost 2 bases and 7 bases, there was a span of 9 bases. The CDR3 is 13 amino acids. CDR3 loop: CASSLRGVQPQHF. The CDR3 coding sequence is TGTGCCAGCAGTTTACGGGGGGTACAGCCCCAGCATTTT.